This T cell receptor beta chain is drawn from a study of patients and donors after allogeneic stem cell transplantation. In its sample, this clonotype was seen a few times. Using its own MiXCR run on the RT-PCR reads, TCRdb lists one record per CDR3 protein. Among more than 850,000 distinct CDR3 sequences listed, under 20% were seen once. Sequencing used blood, either unsorted or a sorted T cell fraction (not recorded which). The sequence was collected from a human donor who was either an allogeneic HSCT recipient or a stem cell or donor lymphocyte infusion donor (not recorded which). It is not recorded whose cells these are; they may come from a transplant donor.

CDR3 sequence (DNA): TGTGCCAGCAGCCTCACCGCGAGACAGGGCAACTACGAGCAGTACTTC. Translation gives CASSLTARQGNYEQYF. The J gene is TRBJ2-7, the V gene TRBV12-3 or TRBV12-4, with 7 bases fitting TRBD1. Trimming took 6 bases from V and 3 from J; bases not matched to a gene: 14. The CDR3 loop spans 16 amino acids.